This is a list of T cell receptor beta chains from one sample in a study of blood T cell repertoires in COVID-19. Repertoires were generated with immunoSEQ multiplex PCR, while TCRdb's copy carries only in-frame clones and drops some. The sample records some 240,000 clones, around 90% being singletons. Sequencing used peripheral blood. The receptors here all came from a man in his sixties who had recovered from COVID-19. CDR3s include the opening cysteine and the closing phenylalanine or tryptophan. A D gene is named only where the DNA matches it firmly. Some rows mark clone size as missing; the rest say once, few, many or name a class of expanded clone.

TRBD1	once	TRBJ1-2	TRBV27	TGTGCCAGCAGTTTACAGGGGGCAGCTAACTATGGCTACACCTTC	CASSLQGAANYGYTF
TRBD1	-	TRBJ2-2	TRBV4-1	TGCGCCAGCAGCCAAGCAGTAAGGGGGCAGCGGACCGGGGAGCTGTTTTTT	CASSQAVRGQRTGELFF
TRBD2	-	TRBJ2-5	TRBV6-2/TRBV6-3	TGTGCCAGCAGTTCACTAGCGGGAGGAGGAGAGACCCAGTACTTC	CASSSLAGGGETQYF
TRBD2	-	TRBJ2-1	TRBV7-2	TGTGCCAGCAGCTTCGGGACTAGCGGATGGAGCTCCTACAATGAGCAGTTCTTC	CASSFGTSGWSSYNEQFF
TRBD1	-	TRBJ1-4	TRBV5-1	TGCGCCAGCAGCTTGGGGGACAGGATCTCTGGAATTGAAAAACTGTTTTTT	CASSLGDRISGIEKLFF
-	-	TRBJ2-2	TRBV5-1	TGCGCCAGCAGCGCGGGGACTACCGGGGAGCTGTTTTTT	CASSAGTTGELFF
-	-	TRBJ2-3	TRBV5-5	TGTGCCAGCAGCTTGCCGGGGGGCACAGATACGCAGTATTTT	CASSLPGGTDTQYF
-	-	TRBJ1-3	TRBV5-1	TGCGCCAGCAGCTTGGCCGTCTCTGGAAACACCATATATTTT	CASSLAVSGNTIYF
TRBD1	once	TRBJ1-6	TRBV3-1/TRBV3-2	TGTGCCAGCAGCCGACCCACAGGGACAGGCAATTCACCCCTCCACTTT	CASSRPTGTGNSPLHF
TRBD2	-	TRBJ2-5	TRBV5-1	TGCGCCAGCAGCTTTAGCGGGACAGAGACCCAGTACTTC	CASSFSGTETQYF
TRBD1	-	TRBJ2-6	TRBV7-9	TGTGCCAGCAGCTTAGACGCAGGGGGCTTCGGTGGGGCCAACGTCCTGACTTTC	CASSLDAGGFGGANVLTF
-	-	TRBJ2-1	TRBV9	TGTGCCAGCAGCCCAGGGGGGACCCGCTCCTACAATGAGCAGTTCTTC	CASSPGGTRSYNEQFF
-	few	TRBJ2-6	TRBV30	TGTGCCTGGAGGACAGCTGGGGCCAACGTCCTGACTTTC	CAWRTAGANVLTF
TRBD1	few	TRBJ1-1	TRBV7-9	TGTGCCAGCAGCTTCCGGACAGGGGGCGGGAGCACTGAAGCTTTCTTT	CASSFRTGGGSTEAFF
-	-	TRBJ1-1	TRBV6-5	TGTGCCAGCAGTTACAAGTATCAGGGATCCACTGAAGCTTTCTTT	CASSYKYQGSTEAFF
-	-	TRBJ2-3	TRBV5-8	TGTGCCAGCAGTAGTAGCGGCCACCCCCCAGATACGCAGTATTTT	CASSSSGHPPDTQYF
-	-	TRBJ2-2	TRBV28	TGTGCCAGCAGTCTCCCCCCCACCGGGGAGCTGTTTTTT	CASSLPPTGELFF
-	-	TRBJ2-3	TRBV7-8	TGTGCCAGCAACGGACCAGGGGCATTCACAGATACGCAGTATTTT	CASNGPGAFTDTQYF
-	-	TRBJ1-4	TRBV5-4	TGTGCCAGCAGCTTGGACCGGAGATTTAATGAAAAACTGTTTTTT	CASSLDRRFNEKLFF
-	-	TRBJ2-3	TRBV27	TGTGCCAGCAGTTTAGGCTTCTTTGCAGATACGCAGTATTTT	CASSLGFFADTQYF
-	-	TRBJ2-6	TRBV5-1	TGCGCCAGCAGCCAAGGGGGGGGCTCTGGGGCCAACGTCCTGACTTTC	CASSQGGGSGANVLTF
-	-	TRBJ1-2	TRBV28	TGTGCCAGCAGCTCACCGACAGGAGCTAACTATGGCTACACCTTC	CASSSPTGANYGYTF
TRBD1	-	TRBJ2-7	TRBV27	TGTGCCAGCAGGGACGCCGGGACAGGATTTTTCTACGAGCAGTACTTC	CASRDAGTGFFYEQYF
-	-	TRBJ1-6	TRBV7-2	TGTGCCAGCAGCTCTATAAGGGGTTCACCCCTCCACTTT	CASSSIRGSPLHF
TRBD1	-	TRBJ2-2	TRBV6-4	TGTGCCAGCAGTGAACAGGGGGCAACCGCGAACACCGGGGAGCTGTTTTTT	CASSEQGATANTGELFF
-	-	TRBJ1-1	TRBV5-1	TGCGCCAGCAGCTGGGGGGGCTTGAACACTGAAGCTTTCTTT	CASSWGGLNTEAFF
TRBD2	once	TRBJ2-1	TRBV7-6	TGTGCCAGCAGCTTAACCGGGACTAGCGAGTACAATGAGCAGTTCTTC	CASSLTGTSEYNEQFF
-	-	TRBJ2-7	TRBV9	TGTGCCAGCAGCAGAAGGACAGGGACTATAGACGAGCAGTACTTC	CASSRRTGTIDEQYF
-	-	TRBJ1-1	TRBV7-2	TGTGCCAGCTTCTTTTCCCGGGGGAACACTGAAGCTTTCTTT	CASFFSRGNTEAFF
-	-	TRBJ1-5	TRBV3-1/TRBV3-2	TGTGCCAGCAGCCAAGGTCCAGGGTTGAATCAGCCCCAGCATTTT	CASSQGPGLNQPQHF
TRBD1	-	TRBJ2-5	TRBV18	TGTGCCAGCTCACCACCTCAGGGGGCGGTGACCCAGTACTTC	CASSPPQGAVTQYF
TRBD2	-	TRBJ2-2	TRBV11-3	TGTGCCAGCAGCTTCGTCAGCGGGGGGCGACTAACTACCGGGGAGCTGTTTTTT	CASSFVSGGRLTTGELFF
-	-	TRBJ2-3	TRBV5-1	TGCGCCAGCAGCAAGACAGTCCCTTCTAGCACAGATACGCAGTATTTT	CASSKTVPSSTDTQYF
-	-	TRBJ1-1	TRBV20-1	TGCAGTGCTGACAGGAACACTGAAGCTTTCTTT	CSADRNTEAFF
TRBD2	-	TRBJ2-1	TRBV14	TGTGCCAGCAGCCATCAATCTAGCGGGAGGGCGAATGAGCAGTTCTTC	CASSHQSSGRANEQFF
-	-	TRBJ1-2	TRBV12-5	TGTGCTAGTGGCCGCCCACTTCCAGGGGGCTACACCTTC	CASGRPLPGGYTF
-	-	TRBJ2-7	TRBV7-2	TGTGCCAGCAGCTTAGAAATAAGCGGAGCGGCGCAGTACTTC	CASSLEISGAAQYF
TRBD2	-	TRBJ2-1	TRBV28	TGTGCCAGCAGTTTCCGGGGCGGGAGCAACTACAATGAGCAGTTCTTC	CASSFRGGSNYNEQFF
-	-	TRBJ1-3	TRBV7-2	TGTGCCAGCAGCACACGCCGCCCGACTGGAAACACCATATATTTT	CASSTRRPTGNTIYF
TRBD2	-	TRBJ2-7	TRBV7-9	TGTGCCAGCAGCTTATTCCAGGGAGGGACCTACGAGCAGTACTTC	CASSLFQGGTYEQYF
-	-	TRBJ2-7	TRBV21-1	TGTGCCAGCAGCAAAGAGGGGTTGGAGGACAGCGAGCAGTACTTC	CASSKEGLEDSEQYF
-	-	TRBJ1-2	TRBV21-1	TGTGCCAGCAGCAAAGTAGGAGGGGGCCCAAACTATGGCTACACCTTC	CASSKVGGGPNYGYTF
TRBD2	-	TRBJ2-2	TRBV28	TGTGCCAGCAGTTCCCCGACTAGCGGGAGTTTTGGCACCGGGGAGCTGTTTTTT	CASSSPTSGSFGTGELFF
-	-	TRBJ1-5	TRBV5-6	TGTGCCAGCAGCTTGTCTCGACAGATAGTCCAGCATTTT	CASSLSRQIVQHF
-	-	TRBJ2-7	TRBV27	TGTGCCAGCAGTCCCCTCCCAGGGGTTGGAGTCTACGAGCAGTACTTC	CASSPLPGVGVYEQYF
-	-	TRBJ2-4	TRBV19	TGTGCCAGTAGTATAGGAGTTACCAAAAACATTCAGTACTTC	CASSIGVTKNIQYF
TRBD1	-	TRBJ2-7	TRBV7-3	TGTGCCAGCAGCCCGCAGACAGGGTACGAGCAGTACTTC	CASSPQTGYEQYF
TRBD2	-	TRBJ2-2	TRBV6-5	TGTGCCAGCAGTTGGGAGGGTGGAACCGGGGAGCTGTTTTTT	CASSWEGGTGELFF
TRBD1	-	TRBJ1-1	TRBV3-1/TRBV3-2	TGTGCCAGCAGCAATCAGGGACAGGCGATGAACACTGAAGCTTTCTTT	CASSNQGQAMNTEAFF
-	-	TRBJ1-2	TRBV7-2	TGTGCCAGCAGCTTGGGTGGGCCGGGGGGCTATGGCTACACCTTC	CASSLGGPGGYGYTF